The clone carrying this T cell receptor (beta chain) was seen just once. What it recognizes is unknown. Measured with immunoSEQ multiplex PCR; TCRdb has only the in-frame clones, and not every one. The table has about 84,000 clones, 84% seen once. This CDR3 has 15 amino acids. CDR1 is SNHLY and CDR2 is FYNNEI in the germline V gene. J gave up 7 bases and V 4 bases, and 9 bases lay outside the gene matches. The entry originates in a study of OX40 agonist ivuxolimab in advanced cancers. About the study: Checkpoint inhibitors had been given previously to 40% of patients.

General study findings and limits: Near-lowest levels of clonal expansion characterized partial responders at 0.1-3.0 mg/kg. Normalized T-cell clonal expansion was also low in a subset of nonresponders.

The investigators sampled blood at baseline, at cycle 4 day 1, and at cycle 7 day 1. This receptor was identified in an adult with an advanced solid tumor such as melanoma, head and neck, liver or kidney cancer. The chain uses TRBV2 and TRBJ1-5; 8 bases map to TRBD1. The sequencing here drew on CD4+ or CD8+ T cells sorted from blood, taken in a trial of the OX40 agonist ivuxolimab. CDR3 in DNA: TGTGCCAGCAGTGTAGACAGGGGCGCGGGGCAGCCCCAGCATTTT. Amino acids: CASSVDRGAGQPQHF.